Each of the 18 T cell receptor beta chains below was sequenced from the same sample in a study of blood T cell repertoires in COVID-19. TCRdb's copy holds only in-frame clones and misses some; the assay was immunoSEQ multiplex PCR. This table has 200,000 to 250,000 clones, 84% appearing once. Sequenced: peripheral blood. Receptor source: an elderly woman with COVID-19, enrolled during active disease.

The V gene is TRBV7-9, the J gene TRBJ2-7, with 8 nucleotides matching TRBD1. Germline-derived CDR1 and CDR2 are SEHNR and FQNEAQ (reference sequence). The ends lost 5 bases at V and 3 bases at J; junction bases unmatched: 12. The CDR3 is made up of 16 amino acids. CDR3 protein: CASSPVPGGQSYEQYF. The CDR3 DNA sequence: TGTGCCAGCAGCCCGGTGCCAGGGGGCCAGAGCTACGAGCAGTACTTC.

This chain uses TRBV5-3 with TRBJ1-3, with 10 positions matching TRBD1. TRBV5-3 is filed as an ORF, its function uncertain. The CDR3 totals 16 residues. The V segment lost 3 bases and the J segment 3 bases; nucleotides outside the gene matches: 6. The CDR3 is CARSWPRDRGGNTIYF. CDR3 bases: TGTGCCAGAAGCTGGCCTCGGGACAGGGGTGGAAACACCATATATTTT.

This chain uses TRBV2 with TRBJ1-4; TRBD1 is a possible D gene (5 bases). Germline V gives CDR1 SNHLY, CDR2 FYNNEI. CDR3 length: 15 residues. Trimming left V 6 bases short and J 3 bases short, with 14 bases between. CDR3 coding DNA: TGTGCCAGCAGGTTTGACAGCCAGGCTAATGAAAAACTGTTTTTT. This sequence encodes CASRFDSQANEKLFF.

The CDR3 reads CASSAGQRLGDTQYF. CDR3 sequence (DNA): TGCGCCAGCTCTGCGGGGCAACGGCTTGGAGATACGCAGTATTTT. The chain joins TRBV10-1 to TRBJ2-3; D possibly corresponds to TRBD2 (6 bases). CDR3 length: 15 residues. Trimming removed 8 bases from V and 5 bases from J, with 20 bases in between. Germline CDR1 WNHNN, CDR2 SYGVQD (reference sequence).

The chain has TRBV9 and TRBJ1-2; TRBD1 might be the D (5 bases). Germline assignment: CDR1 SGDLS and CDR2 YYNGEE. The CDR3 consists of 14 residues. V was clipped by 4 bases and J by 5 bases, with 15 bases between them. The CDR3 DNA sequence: TGTGCCAGCAGCCCCTCGACAGAAGAGTATGGCTACACCTTC. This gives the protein CASSPSTEEYGYTF.

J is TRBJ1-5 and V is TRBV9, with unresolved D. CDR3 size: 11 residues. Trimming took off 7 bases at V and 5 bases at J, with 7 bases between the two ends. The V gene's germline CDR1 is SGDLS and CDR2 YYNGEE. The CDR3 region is CASGGYQPQHF. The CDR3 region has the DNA TGTGCCAGCGGAGGGTATCAGCCCCAGCATTTT.

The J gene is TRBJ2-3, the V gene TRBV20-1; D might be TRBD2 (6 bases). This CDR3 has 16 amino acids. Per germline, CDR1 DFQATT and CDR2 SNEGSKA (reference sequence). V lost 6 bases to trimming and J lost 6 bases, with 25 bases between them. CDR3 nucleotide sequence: TGCAGTGCGAGTCCAGCAGCGGGCGTCGGTTCGGATACGCAGTATTTT. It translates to CSASPAAGVGSDTQYF.

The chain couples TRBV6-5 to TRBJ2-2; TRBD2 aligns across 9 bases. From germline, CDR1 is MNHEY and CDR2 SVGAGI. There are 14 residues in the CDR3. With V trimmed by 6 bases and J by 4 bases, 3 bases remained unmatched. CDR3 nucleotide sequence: TGTGCCAGCAGGACTAGCGGAGGCACCGGGGAGCTGTTTTTT. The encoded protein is CASRTSGGTGELFF.

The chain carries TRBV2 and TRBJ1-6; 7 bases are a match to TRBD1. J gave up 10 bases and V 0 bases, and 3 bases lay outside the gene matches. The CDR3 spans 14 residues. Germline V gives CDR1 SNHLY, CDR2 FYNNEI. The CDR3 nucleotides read TGTGCCAGCAGTGAAGCCCAGGGGGTCTCACCCCTCCACTTT. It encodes CASSEAQGVSPLHF. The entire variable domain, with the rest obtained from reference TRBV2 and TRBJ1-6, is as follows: EPEVTQTPSHQVTQMGQEVILRCVPISNHLYFYWYRQILGQKVEFLVSFYNNEISEKSEIFDDQFSVERPDGSNFTLKIRSTKLEDSAMYFCASSEAQGVSPLHFGNGTRLTVT.

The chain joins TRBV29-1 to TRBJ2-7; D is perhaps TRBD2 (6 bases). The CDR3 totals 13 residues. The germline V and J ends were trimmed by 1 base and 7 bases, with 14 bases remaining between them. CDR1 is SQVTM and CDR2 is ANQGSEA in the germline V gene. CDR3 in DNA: TGCAGCGTTGAAGCGGACGCCGGGGGAGAGCAGTACTTC. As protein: CSVEADAGGEQYF.

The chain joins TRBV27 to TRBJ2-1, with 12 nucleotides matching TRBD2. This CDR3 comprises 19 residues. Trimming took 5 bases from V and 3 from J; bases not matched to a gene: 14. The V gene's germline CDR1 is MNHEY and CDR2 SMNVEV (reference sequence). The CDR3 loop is CASSATGTSGSGRYNEQFF. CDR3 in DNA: TGTGCCAGCAGTGCAACCGGGACTAGCGGGTCGGGACGCTACAATGAGCAGTTCTTC.

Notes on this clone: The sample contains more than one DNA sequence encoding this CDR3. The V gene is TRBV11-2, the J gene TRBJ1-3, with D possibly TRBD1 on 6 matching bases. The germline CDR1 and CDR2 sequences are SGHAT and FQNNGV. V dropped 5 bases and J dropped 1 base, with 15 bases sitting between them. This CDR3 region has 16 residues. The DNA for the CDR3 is TGTGCCAGCAGCCCGGGGGGCCTGGGGTCTGGAAACACCATATATTTT. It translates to CASSPGGLGSGNTIYF.

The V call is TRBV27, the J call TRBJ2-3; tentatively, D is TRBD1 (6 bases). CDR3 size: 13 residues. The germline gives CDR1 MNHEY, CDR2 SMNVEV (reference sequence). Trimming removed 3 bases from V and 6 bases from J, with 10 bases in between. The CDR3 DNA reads TGTGCCAGCAGTTTTTTGGGGGCGGATACGCAGTATTTT. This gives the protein CASSFLGADTQYF.

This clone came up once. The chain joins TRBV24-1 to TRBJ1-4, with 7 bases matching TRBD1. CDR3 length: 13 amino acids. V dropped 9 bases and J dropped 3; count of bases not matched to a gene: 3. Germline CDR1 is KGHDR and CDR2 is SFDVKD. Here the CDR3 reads CATQGQPNEKLFF. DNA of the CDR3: TGTGCCACCCAGGGACAGCCTAATGAAAAACTGTTTTTT.

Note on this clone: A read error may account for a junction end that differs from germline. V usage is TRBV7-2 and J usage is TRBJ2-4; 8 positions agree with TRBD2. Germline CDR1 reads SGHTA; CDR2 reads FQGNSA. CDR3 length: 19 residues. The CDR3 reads CACSLLGGGGDIAKNIQYF. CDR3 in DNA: TGTGCCTGCAGCTTACTCGGGGGGGGTGGGGATATAGCCAAAAACATTCAGTACTTC. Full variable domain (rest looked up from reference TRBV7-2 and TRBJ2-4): GAGVSQSPSNKVTEKGKDVELRCDPISGHTALYWYRQSLGQGLEFLIYFQGNSAPDKSGLPSDRFSAERTGGSVSTLTIQRTQQEDSAVYLCACSLLGGGGDIAKNIQYFGAGTRLSVL.

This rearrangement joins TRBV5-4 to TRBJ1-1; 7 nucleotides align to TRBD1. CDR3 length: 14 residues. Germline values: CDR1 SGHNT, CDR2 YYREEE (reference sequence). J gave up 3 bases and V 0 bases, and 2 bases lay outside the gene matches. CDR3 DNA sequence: TGTGCCAGCAGCTTGGGCGACAGGGACACTGAAGCTTTCTTT. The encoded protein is CASSLGDRDTEAFF.

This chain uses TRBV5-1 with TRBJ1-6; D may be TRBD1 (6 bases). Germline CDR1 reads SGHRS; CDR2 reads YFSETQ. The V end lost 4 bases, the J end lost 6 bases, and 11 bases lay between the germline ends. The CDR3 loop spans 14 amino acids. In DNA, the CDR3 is TGCGCCAGCAGCCTGACAGGACCTAATTCACCCCTCCACTTT. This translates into CASSLTGPNSPLHF.

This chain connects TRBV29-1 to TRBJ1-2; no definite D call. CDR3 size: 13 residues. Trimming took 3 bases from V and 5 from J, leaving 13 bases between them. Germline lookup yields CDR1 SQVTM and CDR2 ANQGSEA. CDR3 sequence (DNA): TGCAGCGTTGAGGTAACTCCGGGGTATGGCTACACCTTC. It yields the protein CSVEVTPGYGYTF.